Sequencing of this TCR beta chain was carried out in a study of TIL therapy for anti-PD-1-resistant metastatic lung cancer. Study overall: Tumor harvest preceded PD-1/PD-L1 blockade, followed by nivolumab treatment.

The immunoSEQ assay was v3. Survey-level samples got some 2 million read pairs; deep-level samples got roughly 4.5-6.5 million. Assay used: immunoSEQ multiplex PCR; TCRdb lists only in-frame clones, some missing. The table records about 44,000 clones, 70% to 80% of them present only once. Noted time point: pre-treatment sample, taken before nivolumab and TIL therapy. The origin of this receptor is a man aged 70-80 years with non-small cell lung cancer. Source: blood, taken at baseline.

The CDR3 reads CASSSRAYEQYF. The CDR3 bases are TGTGCCAGTTCTAGCAGAGCCTACGAGCAGTACTTC. The chain uses TRBV25-1 and TRBJ2-7; D perhaps matches TRBD2 (5 bases). Per germline, CDR1 MGHDK and CDR2 SYGVNS. Trimming cost V 9 bases and J 2 bases, with 11 bases left between them. This CDR3 comprises 12 residues.